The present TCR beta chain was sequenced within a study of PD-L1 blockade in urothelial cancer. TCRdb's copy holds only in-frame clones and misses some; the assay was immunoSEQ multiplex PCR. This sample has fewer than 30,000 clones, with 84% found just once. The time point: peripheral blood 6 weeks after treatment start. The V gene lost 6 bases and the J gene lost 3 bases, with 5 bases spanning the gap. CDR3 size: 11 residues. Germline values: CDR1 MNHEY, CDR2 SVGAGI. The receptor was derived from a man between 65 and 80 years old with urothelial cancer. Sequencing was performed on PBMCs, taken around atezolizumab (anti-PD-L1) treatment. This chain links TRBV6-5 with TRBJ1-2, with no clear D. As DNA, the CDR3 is TGTGCCAGCAGATCCGACTATGGCTACACCTTC. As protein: CASRSDYGYTF.